This TCR beta chain came from a study of blood T cell repertoires in COVID-19. Overall study context: Both acute and convalescent COVID-19 samples were obtained from the United States, Italy and Spain.

This clone occurred a few times. Trimming left V 5 bases short and J 3 bases short, with 2 bases between. Germline CDR1 SGHAT, CDR2 FQNNGV. The CDR3 spans 10 residues. Using immunoSEQ multiplex PCR, the repertoire was profiled, and TCRdb retains in-frame clones only, with some absent. The data show 350,000 to 550,000 clones, with 87% seen just once and about 2.1% held by the top ten. Participants were aged about 18 to 100 years, lived in around 22 US areas, and enrolled virtually. Cohort placement rested on clinical history that participants reported themselves. The receptor was isolated from a woman between 18 and 29 years old with acute COVID-19. The chain employs TRBV11-2 and TRBJ2-7; no reliable D call. Sequencing was done on a sample of PBMCs or T cells enriched from blood (not recorded which). CDR3 loop: CASSHYEQYF. The CDR3 coding sequence is TGTGCCAGCAGCCACTACGAGCAGTACTTC.